The present TCR beta chain was sequenced within a study of T cell responses to AZD1222 COVID-19 vaccine. General study results and limits: A mostly white British donor set with more females was recruited, and clonal diversity was possibly underestimated. Seropositivity was recorded at baseline in only a handful of AZD1222 recipients.

Clones were read by immunoSEQ multiplex PCR, and TCRdb kept only the in-frame ones, dropping some. There are 110,000 or so clones in the sample; about 88% occur only once, and about two fifths lies in the top ten. In regard to this clone: Its antigen is unknown.

Germline loops: CDR1 MNHEY, CDR2 SVGEGT. This CDR3 comprises 14 residues. V gave up 2 bases and J gave up 2 bases; unmatched junction bases: 1. Here the sequenced sample was peripheral blood, taken 28 days after the second AZD1222 dose. This receptor was taken from an adult who received the AZD1222 COVID-19 vaccine. This chain joins TRBV6-2 or TRBV6-3 and TRBJ2-3, with 7 bases matching TRBD2. CDR3 sequence (DNA): TGTGCCAGCAGTTACGGGAGGGCCACAGATACGCAGTATTTT. Translated, it gives CASSYGRATDTQYF.